Listed below are T cell receptor beta chains from one sample, sequenced in a study of PD-L1 blockade in urothelial cancer. TCRdb keeps only in-frame clones here, not all; method: immunoSEQ multiplex PCR. In the table there are about 91,000 clones, over 80% of which are singletons. The sample in question was PBMCs, obtained around atezolizumab (anti-PD-L1) treatment. All receptors come from an older man with urothelial cancer. Both conserved end residues are part of each CDR3. Fields, in order: J gene, clone size, V gene, D gene, CDR3 protein, CDR3 DNA. The D gene is left open where the match is weak. Clone size is not always given. Where it is, it says once, few, many or a class for expanded clones.

>TRBJ2-1|.|TRBV27|.
CASSLLRGGLGVNEQFF
TGTGCCAGCAGTTTATTAAGGGGGGGGCTCGGTGTGAATGAGCAGTTCTTC
>TRBJ2-2|.|TRBV27|TRBD1
CASRYRGLNTGELFF
TGTGCCAGCAGATACAGGGGGCTGAACACCGGGGAGCTGTTTTTT
>TRBJ1-4|few|TRBV4-3|TRBD1
CASSRGQGFEKLFF
TGCGCCAGCAGCCGGGGACAGGGCTTCGAAAAACTGTTTTTT
>TRBJ1-1|.|TRBV5-1|TRBD1
CASRVTGDGTEAFF
TGCGCCAGCAGGGTAACAGGGGATGGCACTGAAGCTTTCTTT
>TRBJ1-5|.|TRBV6-4|.
CASSDFGQLNQPQHF
TGTGCCAGCAGTGACTTCGGACAGCTCAATCAGCCCCAGCATTTT
>TRBJ1-2|.|TRBV19|.
CASSPPWRGNYGYTF
TGTGCCAGTAGTCCCCCTTGGCGGGGTAACTATGGCTACACCTTC
>TRBJ1-5|.|TRBV5-8|.
CASSWAPAIGYYNQPQHF
TGTGCCAGCAGCTGGGCCCCGGCCATAGGTTATTACAATCAGCCCCAGCATTTT
>TRBJ2-1|.|TRBV19|.
CASSISRTGFTGDEQFF
TGTGCCAGTAGTATTTCTCGGACAGGCTTCACGGGGGATGAGCAGTTCTTC
>TRBJ2-7|once|TRBV5-1|.
CASSSSGDGSYEQYF
TGCGCCAGCAGCTCATCGGGGGACGGATCCTACGAGCAGTACTTC
>TRBJ2-1|.|TRBV5-1|.
CASSLDYLDAMEQFF
TGCGCCAGCAGCTTGGACTACTTAGACGCGATGGAACAGTTCTTC
>TRBJ1-2|.|TRBV2|TRBD1
CASELDRAYGYTF
TGTGCCAGCGAACTCGACAGGGCCTATGGCTACACCTTC
>TRBJ2-7|once|TRBV5-4|.
CASSLGTDSFYEQYF
TGTGCCAGCAGCTTGGGCACAGACAGCTTCTACGAGCAGTACTTC
>TRBJ2-1|.|TRBV27|.
CASSPQTDYAYNEQFF
TGTGCCAGCAGTCCTCAAACAGACTACGCATACAATGAGCAGTTCTTC
>TRBJ2-3|.|TRBV27|TRBD2
CASSLLRSGRDVDTQYF
TGTGCCAGCAGTTTACTCCGCAGCGGGAGGGATGTAGATACGCAGTATTTT
>TRBJ1-3|medium-sized|TRBV29-1|.
CSVGGVREGVAGTIYF
TGCAGCGTTGGTGGAGTTAGGGAGGGGGTCGCTGGCACCATATATTTT
>TRBJ1-3|.|TRBV13|.
CASSLGLRGDTIYF
TGTGCCAGCAGCTTAGGCCTGCGGGGGGACACCATATATTTT
>TRBJ2-7|.|TRBV21-1|.
CASIDPDRPYEQYF
TGTGCCAGCATTGACCCGGACAGGCCATACGAGCAGTACTTC
>TRBJ1-3|.|TRBV19|TRBD1
CASSVYRGGFGNTIYF
TGTGCCAGTAGTGTTTACAGGGGAGGATTTGGAAACACCATATATTTT
>TRBJ1-2|.|TRBV5-4|.
CASSTDGMYGYTF
TGTGCCAGCAGCACGGACGGGATGTATGGCTACACCTTC
>TRBJ1-6|.|TRBV5-1|.
CASSSYSYSPLHF
TGCGCCAGCAGCTCCTACTCCTATTCACCCCTCCACTTT
>TRBJ1-2|.|TRBV5-1|TRBD1
CASSAAGTGSDGYTF
TGCGCCAGCAGCGCAGCTGGGACAGGGTCTGATGGCTACACCTTC
>TRBJ2-3|few|TRBV29-1|TRBD1
CSGARGRRTDTQYF
TGCAGCGGCGCGAGGGGGCGGCGGACAGATACGCAGTATTTT
>TRBJ2-7|once|TRBV2|TRBD1
CASRGQGLSYEQYF
TGTGCCAGCAGAGGACAGGGGTTGTCCTACGAGCAGTACTTC
>TRBJ2-1|.|TRBV10-3|TRBD2
CAISLAGAHNEQFF
TGTGCCATCAGCTTAGCGGGAGCCCACAATGAGCAGTTCTTC
>TRBJ2-2|.|TRBV2|.
CASSPTGNTGELFF
TGTGCCAGCAGCCCGACAGGAAACACCGGGGAGCTGTTTTTT
>TRBJ2-7|.|TRBV4-3|TRBD2
CASNQGLAGGYEQYF
TGCGCCAGCAACCAAGGGCTAGCGGGAGGATACGAGCAGTACTTC
>TRBJ1-2|.|TRBV27|.
CASSLRFGYGYTF
TGTGCCAGCAGTTTAAGATTCGGCTATGGCTACACCTTC
>TRBJ1-2|.|TRBV7-9|TRBD1
CASSGPGQGNGYTF
TGTGCCAGCAGCGGTCCGGGACAGGGAAATGGCTACACCTTC
>TRBJ2-2|.|TRBV29-1|.
CSALGQTHTGELFF
TGCAGCGCCCTCGGACAGACTCACACCGGGGAGCTGTTTTTT
>TRBJ2-5|.|TRBV6-1|TRBD1
CASSEIGPGGDPLQETQYF
TGTGCCAGCAGTGAAATAGGACCAGGGGGCGATCCCCTACAAGAGACCCAGTACTTC
>TRBJ1-2|.|TRBV19|.
CATQTAPGYGYTF
TGTGCCACCCAGACAGCTCCTGGCTATGGCTACACCTTC
>TRBJ1-2|.|TRBV9|.
CASSPSDTAAYGYTF
TGTGCCAGCAGCCCCTCGGACACGGCTGCCTATGGCTACACCTTC
>TRBJ2-1|.|TRBV2|.
CASKETGGYNEQFF
TGTGCCAGCAAGGAGACAGGAGGTTACAATGAGCAGTTCTTC
>TRBJ2-3|.|TRBV18|.
CASSPSRPPDTQYF
TGTGCCAGCTCACCATCCAGGCCCCCGGATACGCAGTATTTT
>TRBJ2-7|.|TRBV9|.
CASSSGARTYDEQYF
TGTGCCAGCAGCTCCGGTGCGCGCACGTACGACGAGCAGTACTTC
>TRBJ1-1|.|TRBV5-8|TRBD1
CASSSYRGPDTEAFF
TGTGCCAGCAGCTCCTACAGGGGGCCGGACACTGAAGCTTTCTTT
>TRBJ1-6|.|TRBV2|TRBD1
CASRETGSSNSPLHF
TGTGCCAGCAGGGAGACAGGGTCGTCTAATTCACCCCTCCACTTT
>TRBJ2-2|once|TRBV7-3|.
CASSDLENTGELFF
TGTGCCAGCAGCGATTTAGAGAACACCGGGGAGCTGTTTTTT
>TRBJ2-7|.|TRBV18|TRBD2
CASSQGLAGGEQYF
TGTGCCAGCTCACAGGGACTAGCGGGAGGTGAGCAGTACTTC
>TRBJ2-5|.|TRBV28|.
CASTKGRQARYF
TGTGCCAGCACCAAAGGGAGACAAGCAAGGTACTTC
>TRBJ2-7|.|TRBV19|TRBD1
CASSRDRGYEQYF
TGTGCCAGTAGTAGGGACAGGGGTTACGAGCAGTACTTC
>TRBJ1-2|.|TRBV5-4|.
CASSLDPGVDYGYTF
TGTGCCAGCAGCTTGGATCCGGGGGTGGACTATGGCTACACCTTC
>TRBJ2-7|.|TRBV4-3|.
CASSQDSEVPYEQYF
TGCGCCAGCAGCCAAGATTCCGAGGTCCCCTACGAGCAGTACTTC
>TRBJ2-2|.|TRBV29-1|TRBD2
CSVEDQGGSNTGELFF
TGCAGCGTTGAAGATCAGGGCGGGAGTAACACCGGGGAGCTGTTTTTT